This T cell receptor (beta chain) originates from a study of cytomegalovirus exposure and HLA in healthy donors. Findings and caveats of the study: A later analysis linked a missense DCLRE1C variant to TCR beta V- and J-gene trimming.

With regard to this clone: Its antigen is currently unknown.

Trimming stripped 1 base from V and 8 bases from J, with 8 bases between. This CDR3 has 12 residues. Per germline, CDR1 LNHNV and CDR2 YYDKDF (reference sequence). The primer mix had 60 Vbeta and 13 Jbeta primers. Produced via immunoSEQ multiplex PCR; TCRdb's table is partial and in-frame only. This sample yields 90,000 to 150,000 clones, of which around 70% are seen a single time; just over 8% belongs to the top ten. The sample was PBMCs. J is TRBJ1-2 and V is TRBV15; D uncertain. This TCR was sampled from a woman aged 40 to 50 in good health and CMV-seropositive. Written as DNA, the CDR3 is TGTGCCACCAGCAGAGTTTTTCAAGGCTACACCTTC. As protein: CATSRVFQGYTF.